A single sample is the source of the 17 T cell receptor beta chains below, sequenced in a study of vaccination effects on CD4 cells after COVID-19. Antigen-specific CD4+ T cell clonotypes were called by their expansion after viral peptide-pool culture in ViraFEST. Culture proceeded for nine to eleven days, and CD4+ T cells were then isolated. Vaccinees lacked prior SARS-CoV-2 infection and tested negative for nucleocapsid antibodies. These receptors lack a known antigen. Method: immunoSEQ multiplex PCR; TCRdb's copy keeps in-frame clones and lacks some. Here the sample spans 67,000 or so clones, roughly 70% being singletons. Sample: CD4+ T cells from PBMCs cultured with HCoV-OC43 spike peptides, taken before COVID-19 vaccination. The subset here: HCoV-OC43 spike overlapping peptide pool stimulation. The receptor source for this set is a human donor who received a COVID-19 vaccine.

The chain couples TRBV3-1 (or the pseudogene TRBV3-2) to TRBJ2-5; 9 nucleotides agree with TRBD2. The CDR3 sequence is 15 residues long. Losses at the gene ends were 1 base for V and 5 bases for J; bases not matched to a gene: 5. Germline CDR1 LGHDT, CDR2 YNNKEL (reference sequence). The CDR3 reads CASSQARGGVETQYF. CDR3 sequence (DNA): TGTGCCAGCAGCCAAGCGCGGGGGGGAGTTGAGACCCAGTACTTC.

J is TRBJ1-4 and V is TRBV5-1, with D perhaps TRBD1 (5 bases). The length of the CDR3 is 15 residues. Trimming shortened V by 4 bases and J by 4 bases, and 14 bases separated the two germline ends. Germline CDR1 SGHRS, CDR2 YFSETQ. DNA of the CDR3: TGCGCCAGCAGCGCCGGGGACGTTCATAATGAAAAACTGTTTTTT. It codes for CASSAGDVHNEKLFF.

The chain is built from TRBV6-6 and TRBJ1-2, with D tentatively TRBD1 (6 bases). Germline loops: CDR1 MNHNY, CDR2 SVGAGI (reference sequence). The CDR3 covers 16 residues. Trimming stripped 6 bases from V and 0 bases from J, with 17 bases between. CDR3 in DNA: TGTGCCAGCAGACGCAAAGGGGGGGTTACTAACTATGGCTACACCTTC. Amino acids: CASRRKGGVTNYGYTF.

The V and J genes are TRBV28 and TRBJ2-6; the D gene is possibly TRBD1 (6 bases). This CDR3 region has 15 residues. Germline V gene data show CDR1 as MDHEN and CDR2 as SYDVKM. V lost 5 bases and J lost 0, with 8 bases in between. The CDR3 bases are TGTGCCAGCAGTCCACAGGGCTCTGGGGCCAACGTCCTGACTTTC. This translates into CASSPQGSGANVLTF.

The chain uses TRBV5-1 and TRBJ2-5, with a possible D match to TRBD2 (6 bases). Germline values: CDR1 SGHRS, CDR2 YFSETQ. The CDR3 contains 12 residues. V lost 4 bases and J 5 bases, leaving 9 bases between the germline ends. The CDR3: CASSPEGETQYF. The CDR3 DNA sequence: TGCGCCAGCAGCCCGGAGGGGGAGACCCAGTACTTC.

This CDR3 is CASSRAGGGTDTQYF. The DNA for the CDR3 is TGTGCCAGCAGCCGAGCAGGAGGGGGCACAGATACGCAGTATTTT. The chain uses TRBV7-8 and TRBJ2-3, with D possibly TRBD2 on 6 matching bases. The CDR3 totals 15 residues. Trimming took off 5 bases at V and 1 base at J, with 13 bases between the two ends. The germline CDR1 and CDR2 sequences are SGHVS and FQNEAQ.

The genes are TRBV5-1 and TRBJ2-1, with D unresolved. The V end was cut by 0 bases, the J end by 0 bases, with 7 bases between. Looked up from germline, CDR1 is SGHRS and CDR2 is YFSETQ. The CDR3 contains 15 residues. As DNA, the CDR3 is TGCGCCAGCAGCTTGGTACTGAGCTCCTACAATGAGCAGTTCTTC. Its translation is CASSLVLSSYNEQFF. Using reference TRBV5-1 and TRBJ2-1 for the parts outside the CDR3, the full variable domain is KAGVTQTPRYLIKTRGQQVTLSCSPISGHRSVSWYQQTPGQGLQFLFEYFSETQRNKGNFPGRFSGRQFSNSRSEMNVSTLELGDSALYLCASSLVLSSYNEQFFGPGTRLTVL.

This clone was seen a few times. CDR3 nucleotides: TGTGCCAGCAGTGAATATAGGGGTAATTCACCCCTCCACTTT. This codes for CASSEYRGNSPLHF. The chain couples TRBV6-1 to TRBJ1-6; maybe TRBD1 (5 bases). Per the germline V gene, CDR1 is MNHNS and CDR2 is SASEGT. The CDR3 sequence is 14 residues long. The V gene lost 2 bases and the J gene lost 6 bases, with 8 bases spanning the gap.

This clone was counted a few times. This chain links TRBV3-1 (or the pseudogene TRBV3-2) with TRBJ1-2, with unresolved D. CDR1 and CDR2 (germline): LGHDT, YNNKEL (reference sequence). The V end was cut by 4 bases, the J end by 4 bases, with 13 bases between. The CDR3 loop spans 14 amino acids. Here the CDR3 DNA reads TGTGCCAGCAGCCCCTCGACGGTAGGCTATGGCTACACCTTC. Residues: CASSPSTVGYGYTF.

This clone turned up a few times. The chain joins TRBV18 to TRBJ1-1; no reliable D call. The CDR3 has 14 residues. The V gene's germline CDR1 is KGHSH and CDR2 LQKENI. Trimming took 2 bases from V and 1 from J, leaving 8 bases between them. CDR3 bases: TGTGCCAGCTCACCAAGACACCAGAACACTGAAGCTTTCTTT. It translates to CASSPRHQNTEAFF.

This chain links TRBV5-8 with TRBJ2-1; 11 bases are shared with TRBD1. Looked up from germline, CDR1 is SGHTS and CDR2 is YDEGEE. The V gene end was trimmed by 7 bases and the J gene end by 3 bases; junction bases not matched to a gene: 3. The CDR3 consists of 14 residues. The CDR3 protein is CASPGTGGYNEQFF. The CDR3 coding sequence is TGTGCCAGCCCCGGGACAGGGGGCTACAATGAGCAGTTCTTC.

The CDR3 reads CASSTQGGRTEAFF. CDR3 bases: TGTGCCAGCTCAACCCAGGGGGGGAGGACTGAAGCTTTCTTT. The gene calls are TRBV18 and TRBJ1-1; TRBD1 aligns across 7 bases. Germline CDR1 and CDR2: KGHSH and LQKENI. CDR3 size: 14 residues. The V and J ends lost 5 bases and 5 bases, in that order; junction bases with no gene match: 8.

This sequence joins TRBV5-5 and TRBJ2-7, with 9 positions matching TRBD2. V trimming: 5 bases; J trimming: 0 bases; junction bases outside the gene matches: 6. The CDR3 is 15 residues long. Germline-derived CDR1 and CDR2 are SGHKS and YYEKEE (reference sequence). In DNA form, the CDR3 reads TGTGCCAGCAGTCAAGCGGGGGGAAGCTCCTACGAGCAGTACGTC. This codes for CASSQAGGSSYEQYV.

The chain links TRBV5-1 to TRBJ2-5; 9 positions agree with TRBD1. The ends lost 4 bases at V and 4 bases at J; junction bases unmatched: 8. CDR3 length: 15 amino acids. The germline CDR1 and CDR2 sequences are SGHRS and YFSETQ. CDR3 protein: CASSLGTGFSETQYF. CDR3 coding DNA: TGCGCCAGCAGCCTCGGGACAGGGTTTTCAGAGACCCAGTACTTC.

Written as DNA, the CDR3 is TGTGCCATCAGGGAAAACACAGATACGCAGTATTTT. It codes for CAIRENTDTQYF. The genes are TRBV2 and TRBJ2-3; maybe TRBD1 (5 bases). The CDR3 is 12 residues long. Trimming removed 10 bases from V and 2 bases from J, with 10 bases in between. Germline loops: CDR1 SNHLY, CDR2 FYNNEI.

The chain carries TRBV11-3 and TRBJ1-2; 9 nucleotides align to TRBD1. CDR1 and CDR2 from the germline V gene are SGHNT and YENEEA. The V segment lost 5 bases and the J segment 5 bases; nucleotides outside the gene matches: 6. The CDR3 consists of 14 residues. Here the CDR3 DNA reads TGTGCCAGCAGCCCCTCGGACAGGGGTTATGGCTACACCTTC. Translation: CASSPSDRGYGYTF.

This chain connects TRBV24-1 to TRBJ2-5, with 9 nucleotides matching TRBD1. CDR1 is KGHDR, CDR2 SFDVKD, per germline. V lost 3 bases and J lost 5; bases outside the gene matches: 9. This CDR3 is 16 amino acids long. CDR3 region: CATSDVGQGLDETQYF. The CDR3 DNA reads as TGTGCCACCAGTGATGTAGGACAGGGGTTGGACGAGACCCAGTACTTC.